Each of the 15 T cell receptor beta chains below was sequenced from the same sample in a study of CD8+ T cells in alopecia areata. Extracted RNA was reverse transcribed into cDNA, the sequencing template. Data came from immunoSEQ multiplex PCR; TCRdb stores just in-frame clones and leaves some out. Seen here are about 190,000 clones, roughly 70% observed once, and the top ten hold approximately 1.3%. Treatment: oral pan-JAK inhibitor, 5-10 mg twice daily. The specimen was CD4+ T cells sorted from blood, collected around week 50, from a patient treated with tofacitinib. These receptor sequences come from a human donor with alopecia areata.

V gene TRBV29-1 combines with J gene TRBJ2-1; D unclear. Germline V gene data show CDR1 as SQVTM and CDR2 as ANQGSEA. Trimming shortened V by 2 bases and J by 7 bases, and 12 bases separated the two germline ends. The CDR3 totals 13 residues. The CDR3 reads CSVENSLWNEQFF. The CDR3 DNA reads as TGCAGCGTTGAAAATTCACTTTGGAATGAGCAGTTCTTC.

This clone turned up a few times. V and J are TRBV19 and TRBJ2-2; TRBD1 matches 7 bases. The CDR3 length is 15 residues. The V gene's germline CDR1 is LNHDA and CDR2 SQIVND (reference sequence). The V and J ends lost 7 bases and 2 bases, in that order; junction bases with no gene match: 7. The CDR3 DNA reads TGTGCCAGTACCCCCGGGACAGTAAACACCGGGGAGCTGTTTTTT. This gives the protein CASTPGTVNTGELFF.

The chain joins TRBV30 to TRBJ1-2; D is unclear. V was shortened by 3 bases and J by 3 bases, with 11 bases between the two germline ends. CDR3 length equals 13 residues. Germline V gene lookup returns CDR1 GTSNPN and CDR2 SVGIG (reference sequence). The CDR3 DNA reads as TGTGCCTGGAGAGGGTTAAATGACTATGGCTACACCTTC. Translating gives CAWRGLNDYGYTF.

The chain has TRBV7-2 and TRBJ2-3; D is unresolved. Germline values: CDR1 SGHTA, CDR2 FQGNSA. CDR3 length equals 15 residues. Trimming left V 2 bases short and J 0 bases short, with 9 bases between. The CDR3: CASSLPGSSTDTQYF. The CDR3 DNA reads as TGTGCCAGCAGCTTACCAGGATCTAGCACAGATACGCAGTATTTT.

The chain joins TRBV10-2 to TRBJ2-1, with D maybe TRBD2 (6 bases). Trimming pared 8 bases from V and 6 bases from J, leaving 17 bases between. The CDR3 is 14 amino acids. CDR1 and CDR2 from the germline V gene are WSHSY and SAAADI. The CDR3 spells CASLRPEEGNEQFF. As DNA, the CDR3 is TGCGCCAGCCTGCGCCCCGAGGAGGGCAATGAGCAGTTCTTC.

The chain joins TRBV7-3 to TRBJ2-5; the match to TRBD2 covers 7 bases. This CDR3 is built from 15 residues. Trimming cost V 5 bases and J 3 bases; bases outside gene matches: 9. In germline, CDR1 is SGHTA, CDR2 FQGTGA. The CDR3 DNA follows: TGTGCCAGCAGCCCAGAACCGGGACTAAAAGAGACCCAGTACTTC. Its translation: CASSPEPGLKETQYF.

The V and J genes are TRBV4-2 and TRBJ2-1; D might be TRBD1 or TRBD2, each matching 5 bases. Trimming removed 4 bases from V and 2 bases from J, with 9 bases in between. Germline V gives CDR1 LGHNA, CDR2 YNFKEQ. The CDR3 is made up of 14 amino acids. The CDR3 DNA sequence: TGTGCCAGCAGCCCCCGGGGCACCTACAATGAGCAGTTCTTC. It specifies CASSPRGTYNEQFF.

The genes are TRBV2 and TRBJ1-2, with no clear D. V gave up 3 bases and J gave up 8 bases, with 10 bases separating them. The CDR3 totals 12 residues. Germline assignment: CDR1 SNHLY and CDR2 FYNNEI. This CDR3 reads CASSDSPGGYTF. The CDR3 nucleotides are TGTGCCAGCAGTGATTCCCCGGGCGGCTACACCTTC.

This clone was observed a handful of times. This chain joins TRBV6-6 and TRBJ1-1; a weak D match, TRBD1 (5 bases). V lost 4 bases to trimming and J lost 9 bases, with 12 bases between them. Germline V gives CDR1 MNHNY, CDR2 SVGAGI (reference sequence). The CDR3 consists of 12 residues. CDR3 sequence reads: CASSLGVIQAFF. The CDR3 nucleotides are TGTGCCAGCAGTTTAGGGGTTATACAAGCTTTCTTT.

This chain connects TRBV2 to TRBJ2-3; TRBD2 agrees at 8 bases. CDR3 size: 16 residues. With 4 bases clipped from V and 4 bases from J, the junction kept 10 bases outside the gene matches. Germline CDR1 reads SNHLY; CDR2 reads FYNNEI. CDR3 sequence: CASSAPSGLAADTQYF. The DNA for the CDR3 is TGTGCCAGCAGTGCTCCTAGCGGGTTGGCGGCAGATACGCAGTATTTT.

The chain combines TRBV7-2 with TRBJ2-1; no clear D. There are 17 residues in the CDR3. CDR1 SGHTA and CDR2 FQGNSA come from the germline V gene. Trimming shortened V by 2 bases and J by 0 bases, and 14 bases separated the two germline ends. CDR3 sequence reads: CASSLLSGPISYNEQFF. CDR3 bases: TGTGCCAGCAGCTTACTGAGTGGTCCTATCTCCTACAATGAGCAGTTCTTC.

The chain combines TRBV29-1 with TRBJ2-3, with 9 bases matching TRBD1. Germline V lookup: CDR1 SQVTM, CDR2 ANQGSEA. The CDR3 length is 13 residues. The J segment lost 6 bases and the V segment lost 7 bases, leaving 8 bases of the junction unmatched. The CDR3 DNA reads TGCAGCGCCAGGGACAGGGTAACCGATACGCAGTATTTT. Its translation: CSARDRVTDTQYF.

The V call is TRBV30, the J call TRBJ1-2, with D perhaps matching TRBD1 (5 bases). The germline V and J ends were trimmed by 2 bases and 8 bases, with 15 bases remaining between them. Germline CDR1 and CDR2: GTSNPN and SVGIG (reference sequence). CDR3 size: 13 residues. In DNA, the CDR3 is TGTGCCTGGAGTCATAAGGGGTCGGACGGCTACACCTTC. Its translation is CAWSHKGSDGYTF.

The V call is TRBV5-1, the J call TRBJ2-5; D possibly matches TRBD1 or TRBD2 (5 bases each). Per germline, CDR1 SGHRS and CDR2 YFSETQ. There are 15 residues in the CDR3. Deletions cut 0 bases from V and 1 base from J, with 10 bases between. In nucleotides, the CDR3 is TGCGCCAGCAGCTTGGCTCCGGGGACCCAAGAGACCCAGTACTTC. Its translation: CASSLAPGTQETQYF. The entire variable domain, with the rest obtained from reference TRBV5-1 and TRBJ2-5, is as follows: KAGVTQTPRYLIKTRGQQVTLSCSPISGHRSVSWYQQTPGQGLQFLFEYFSETQRNKGNFPGRFSGRQFSNSRSEMNVSTLELGDSALYLCASSLAPGTQETQYFGPGTRLLVL.

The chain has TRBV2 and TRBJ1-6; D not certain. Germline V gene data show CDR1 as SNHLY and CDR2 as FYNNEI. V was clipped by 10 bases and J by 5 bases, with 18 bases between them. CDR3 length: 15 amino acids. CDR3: CATRRGRWNNSPLHF. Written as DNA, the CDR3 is TGTGCCACCCGCCGCGGCAGGTGGAATAATTCACCCCTCCACTTT.